This is a list of T cell receptor beta chains from one sample in a study. In TCRdb, the 5' RACE reads were re-called with MiXCR into one record per CDR3 protein. The sample records 55,000 to 75,000 distinct CDR3 sequences, approximately 29% being singletons. Material for sequencing was tumor-infiltrating naive CD4+ T cells sorted from the breast tumor. These receptors came from a female donor with breast cancer. Each CDR3 is given with its conserved first and last residue. The D gene is left open where the match is weak. Clone sizes are given selectively: once, few, many, or a class where the clone is expanded.

d_call j_call v_call clone_size cdr3_nt cdr3_aa
NA TRBJ2-1 TRBV28 few TGTGCCAGCAGCCCCGACAGCTCCTCCTACAATGAGCAGTTCTTC CASSPDSSSYNEQFF
TRBD1 TRBJ2-7 TRBV7-9 many TGTGCCAGCAGCACCCTCCGGGACAGCTACGAGCAGTACTTC CASSTLRDSYEQYF
TRBD1 TRBJ2-3 TRBV6-2/TRBV6-3 NA TGTGCCAGCAGTTACGGGGCCTCAAAGGGGGCTTATACGCAGTATTTT CASSYGASKGAYTQYF
NA TRBJ2-1 TRBV5-1 few TGCGCCAGCCACTTAGGGAATGAGCAGTTCTTC CASHLGNEQFF
TRBD2 TRBJ2-1 TRBV29-1 NA TGCAGCGTTGATCGACTAGCGGGAAATGAGCAGTTCTTC CSVDRLAGNEQFF
NA TRBJ2-3 TRBV6-2/TRBV6-3 NA TGTGCCAGCAGACCCCACGCAAGAAGGGGTCACGCAGATACGCAGTATTTT CASRPHARRGHADTQYF
NA TRBJ1-1 TRBV28 NA TGTGCCAGCAGTTTCCGGGGGCTGCGGACTGAAGCTTTCTTT CASSFRGLRTEAFF
NA TRBJ1-4 TRBV20-1 many TGCAGTGCTACAAAGGACAGTGCAACTAATGAAAAACTGTTTTTT CSATKDSATNEKLFF
NA TRBJ1-2 TRBV5-1 NA TGCGCCAGCAGCCCGGACAGCCCATCTCTCTATGGCTACACCTTC CASSPDSPSLYGYTF
NA TRBJ2-1 TRBV12-3/TRBV12-4 NA TGTGCCAGCACTCCGTCAGGGGCAGGGAGGGACAATGAGCAGTTCTTC CASTPSGAGRDNEQFF
TRBD1 TRBJ2-1 TRBV28 NA TGTGCCAGCAGTTTACAGGGGGAAAATGAGCAGTTCTTC CASSLQGENEQFF
NA TRBJ2-7 TRBV20-1 NA TGCAGTGCTAGGCGGCCACCGTACGAGCAGTACTTC CSARRPPYEQYF
NA TRBJ1-1 TRBV5-5 NA TGTGCCAGCAGCTTGGCCAGGTCGAACACTGAAGCTTTCTTT CASSLARSNTEAFF
NA TRBJ1-1 TRBV29-1 many TGCAGCGTTGTTCGGACAGCTTCCATGAACACTGAAGCTTTCTTT CSVVRTASMNTEAFF
NA TRBJ1-2 TRBV7-2 few TGTGCCAGCAGCTTAGGGAGAACAGGGTTCGATGGCTACACCTTC CASSLGRTGFDGYTF
NA TRBJ1-1 TRBV6-5 medium-sized TGTGCCAGTCATACTAGGACTAACACTGAAGCTTTCTTT CASHTRTNTEAFF
TRBD2 TRBJ2-1 TRBV2 NA TGTGCCAGCAGTGAAGAAGCGGGAAATGAGCAGTTCTTC CASSEEAGNEQFF
NA TRBJ1-1 TRBV4-3 few TGCGCCAGCAGCCAAGAGAGAAACACTGAAGCTTTCTTT CASSQERNTEAFF
TRBD1 TRBJ2-7 TRBV25-1 NA TGTGCCAGCAGTGAGGACAGGGTAGGGTACGAGCAGTACTTC CASSEDRVGYEQYF
TRBD2 TRBJ2-4 TRBV7-2 few TGTGCCAGCAGCTTAGTTACGGGGACTATAGCCAAAAACATTCAGTACTTC CASSLVTGTIAKNIQYF
NA TRBJ1-5 TRBV4-2 many TGTGCCAGCAGCCAAGATAGCGGTCAGCCCCAGCATTTT CASSQDSGQPQHF
NA TRBJ2-1 TRBV5-1 many TGCGCCAGCAGCGCCGCTCTCGACTACAATGAGCAGTTCTTC CASSAALDYNEQFF
TRBD2 TRBJ2-1 TRBV20-1 many TGCAGTGCCCAGACTAGCGGGAGAATTCGGAATGAGCAGTTCTTC CSAQTSGRIRNEQFF
NA TRBJ2-2 TRBV3-1 NA TGTGCCAGCAGCCAATTTACCAGCGGGGAGCTGTTTTTT CASSQFTSGELFF
NA TRBJ2-7 TRBV20-1 few TGCAGTGCTGGGGGCCATTCGAACTACGAGCAGTACTTC CSAGGHSNYEQYF
TRBD2 TRBJ2-1 TRBV5-1 many TGCGCCAGCAGCTTCGGGGGGGGCTCCTACAATGAGCAGTTCTTC CASSFGGGSYNEQFF
NA TRBJ2-1 TRBV6-1 NA TGTGCCAGCAGTGATCGGCGGTCCCTAGCTGGCAATGAGCAGTTCTTC CASSDRRSLAGNEQFF
TRBD1 TRBJ1-5 TRBV6-1 NA TGTGCCAGCAGTACGGGACAGGGACAGCCCCAGCATTTT CASSTGQGQPQHF
NA TRBJ2-7 TRBV10-3 NA TGTGCCATCAGTGAGTGGGCATCGGTAACCTACGAGCAGTACTTC CAISEWASVTYEQYF
NA TRBJ1-1 TRBV7-9 many TGTGCCAGCAGCTTACAGGGAAACACTGAAGCTTTCTTT CASSLQGNTEAFF
NA TRBJ2-1 TRBV27 few TGTGCCAGCAGTCTCAGGGGGGAAACCTACAATGAGCAGTTCTTC CASSLRGETYNEQFF
NA TRBJ2-7 TRBV20-1 few TGCAGTGCTAGTGGGACGATAAGTCTAGAGGAGTACTTC CSASGTISLEEYF
TRBD1 TRBJ1-2 TRBV4-2 NA TGTGCCAGCAGCCAAGTCGACAGGGGGTATGGCTACACCTTC CASSQVDRGYGYTF
TRBD2 TRBJ2-1 TRBV4-3 few TGCGCCAGCAGCCAAGTTAGGGGTAGCGGGATAATTTATGAGCAGTTCTTC CASSQVRGSGIIYEQFF
NA TRBJ1-5 TRBV5-1 NA TGCGCCAGCAGCACCACAGGTCCCAATCAGCCCCAGCATTTT CASSTTGPNQPQHF
TRBD1 TRBJ2-7 TRBV6-2/TRBV6-3 NA TGTGCCAGCCAGGTGGGTTGGGACAGGGACGAGCAGTACTTC CASQVGWDRDEQYF
NA TRBJ2-7 TRBV6-5 few TGTGCCAGCAGTTACGTATCAGGTGGCGAGCAGTACTTC CASSYVSGGEQYF
TRBD2 TRBJ2-3 TRBV9 few TGTGCCAGCAGCGTAGGTCCTAGCGGTAGCACAGATACGCAGTATTTT CASSVGPSGSTDTQYF
NA TRBJ2-7 TRBV6-5 few TGTGCCAGCAGGGACGGGGCCCTTGAGCAGTACTTC CASRDGALEQYF
NA TRBJ2-7 TRBV4-2 few TGTGCCAGCAGCCCGAACAGGGACGAGCAGTACTTC CASSPNRDEQYF
TRBD2 TRBJ2-3 TRBV27 few TGTGCCAGCAGTCAGACTAGCGGATATACGCAGTATTTT CASSQTSGYTQYF
NA TRBJ2-5 TRBV7-9 few TGTGCCAGCAGCCCCCAGGGGGAGACCCAGTACTTC CASSPQGETQYF
NA TRBJ1-2 TRBV6-1 NA TGTGCCAGCAGTGCAAACCGCATTATTGGGACCTTC CASSANRIIGTF
NA TRBJ1-5 TRBV21-1 NA TGTGCCAGCAGCAAGGTCCCCAATCTCTGCAGGGATAGCAATCAGCCCCAGCATTTT CASSKVPNLCRDSNQPQHF
NA TRBJ2-3 TRBV6-2/TRBV6-3 NA TGTGCCAACTCCCAGGATGGAGATACGCAGTATTTT CANSQDGDTQYF
TRBD2 TRBJ2-2 TRBV7-2 NA TGTGCCAGCAGCCGGGACTCGGCTAGCGGAGGCGCCGGGGAGCTGTTTTTT CASSRDSASGGAGELFF
NA TRBJ2-1 TRBV6-4 NA TGTGCCAGCAGTGACCGGCTCTACAATGAGCAGTTCTTC CASSDRLYNEQFF
TRBD2 TRBJ2-3 TRBV5-1 NA TGCGCCAGCAGCTCGGGACTAGCGGGGACCGGTGATACGCAGTATTTT CASSSGLAGTGDTQYF
NA TRBJ1-5 TRBV28 NA TGTGCCAGCAGTCGTGGGGGGGCGGGGGGTCAGCCCCAGCATTTT CASSRGGAGGQPQHF
NA TRBJ1-1 TRBV6-5 NA TGTGCCAGCAGTTACGTGGAGGACACTGAAGCTTTCTTT CASSYVEDTEAFF
NA TRBJ2-7 TRBV7-2 many TGTGCCAGCAGCTTAGACGCTAGCGTGAGCTCCTACGAGCAGTACTTC CASSLDASVSSYEQYF
NA TRBJ2-3 TRBV4-2 NA TGTGCCAGCAGCCAAGACCTAGTTGAAGATACGCAGTATTTT CASSQDLVEDTQYF
NA TRBJ1-5 TRBV12-3/TRBV12-4 NA TGTGCCAGCAGGGGACCGAGACCCAATCAGCCCCAGCATTTT CASRGPRPNQPQHF
TRBD2 TRBJ2-3 TRBV4-2 NA TGTGCCAGCAGTCCCGCTAGCGGGGGGGCCTCAGATGCGCAGTATTTT CASSPASGGASDAQYF
NA TRBJ2-3 TRBV6-5 NA TGTGCCAGCAGGACCCAGGGCTCCTACACAGATACGCAGTATTTT CASRTQGSYTDTQYF
TRBD1 TRBJ1-2 TRBV5-1 many TGCGCCAGCAGCGAGTCTACAGGGGTCGGAGCGTATGGCTACACCTTC CASSESTGVGAYGYTF
TRBD1 TRBJ1-3 TRBV7-2 NA TGTGCCAGCAGCTTAGTGGGTGTCGGCAGGGGGTTAACTGGAAACACCATATATTTT CASSLVGVGRGLTGNTIYF